Each of the 14 T cell receptor beta chains below was sequenced from the same sample in a study of control samples from healthy donors and cancer patients. Assay: immunoSEQ multiplex PCR; the TCRdb copy retains only in-frame clones and omits some. This table holds under 300,000 clones, about 80% found once. The sample consisted of PBMCs. Receptors were obtained from a woman aged 60-70 years with lung cancer.

V is TRBV4-2 and J is TRBJ2-3; 8 bases fit TRBD1. The V gene's germline CDR1 is LGHNA and CDR2 YNFKEQ. The CDR3 contains 13 residues. J was trimmed by 4 bases and V by 5 bases; bases with no gene match: 2. For the CDR3, the DNA is TGTGCCAGCAGCTCGACAGGGGCAGATACGCAGTATTTT. Protein: CASSSTGADTQYF.

The chain recombines TRBV6-5 with TRBJ1-3; D is possibly TRBD1 (6 bases). CDR1 is MNHEY and CDR2 is SVGAGI in the germline V gene. Between the trimmed V and J ends, which lost 8 bases and 0 bases, there was a span of 8 bases. The CDR3 is 13 amino acids. CDR3 in DNA: TGTGCCAGCGACAGGAACTCTGGAAACACCATATATTTT. It codes for CASDRNSGNTIYF.

The chain combines TRBV28 with TRBJ2-2; 10 bases are a match to TRBD1. Germline trimming cut 6 bases from V and 2 bases from J; bases unmatched to any gene: 9. The germline gives CDR1 MDHEN, CDR2 SYDVKM. The CDR3 length is 17 residues. The CDR3 sequence is CASSESGTGANTGELFF. The CDR3 DNA sequence: TGTGCCAGCAGCGAATCCGGGACAGGGGCCAACACCGGGGAGCTGTTTTTT.

The chain uses TRBV6-5 and TRBJ2-7, with 10 bases identical to TRBD1. The CDR3 covers 14 residues. V shed 5 bases and J 3 bases; nucleotides not matched to a gene: 4. The germline gives CDR1 MNHEY, CDR2 SVGAGI. The CDR3 sequence is CASSPRTGGYEQYF. The CDR3 nucleotides read TGTGCCAGCAGTCCTCGGACAGGGGGCTACGAGCAGTACTTC.

The V gene is TRBV2, the J gene TRBJ2-7; a weak D match, TRBD1 (7 bases). The V gene's germline CDR1 is SNHLY and CDR2 FYNNEI. V lost 6 bases and J lost 4, with 16 bases in between. The CDR3 covers 14 residues. The CDR3 nucleotides read TGTGCCAGCAGGGCGGGACAGCTAGCTTACGAGCAGTACTTC. As protein: CASRAGQLAYEQYF. Full variable domain (remainder filled in from reference TRBV2 and TRBJ2-7): EPEVTQTPSHQVTQMGQEVILRCVPISNHLYFYWYRQILGQKVEFLVSFYNNEISEKSEIFDDQFSVERPDGSNFTLKIRSTKLEDSAMYFCASRAGQLAYEQYFGPGTRLTVT.

J is TRBJ2-2 and V is TRBV24-1; TRBD2 is a possible D gene (6 bases). Germline V gene lookup returns CDR1 KGHDR and CDR2 SFDVKD. CDR3 length: 15 amino acids. Between the trimmed V and J ends, which lost 3 bases and 5 bases, there was a span of 12 bases. The CDR3 here is CATSDPSGLTGELFF. CDR3 DNA: TGTGCCACCAGTGATCCCAGCGGGTTGACCGGGGAGCTGTTTTTT.

The chain links TRBV6-1 to TRBJ2-3, with 8 nucleotides matching TRBD1. V gave up 1 base and J gave up 4 bases; unmatched junction bases: 4. The CDR3 runs to 15 residues. The germline gives CDR1 MNHNS, CDR2 SASEGT. CDR3 protein: CASSEESRGPDTQYF. The DNA for the CDR3 is TGTGCCAGCAGTGAAGAGAGCAGGGGGCCAGATACGCAGTATTTT.

This chain joins TRBV6-5 and TRBJ1-1, with D uncertain. V lost 8 bases and J 8 bases, leaving 18 bases between the germline ends. Germline V gene data show CDR1 as MNHEY and CDR2 as SVGAGI. CDR3 size: 13 residues. CDR3 residues: CASWLNEGREAFF. CDR3 in DNA: TGTGCCAGCTGGCTTAACGAGGGCAGAGAAGCTTTCTTT.

CDR3 sequence reads: CASSTGQDGGSPLHF. The CDR3 coding sequence is TGCGCCAGCAGCACGGGACAGGATGGGGGTTCACCCCTCCACTTT. The chain recombines TRBV5-1 with TRBJ1-6; 8 bases align to TRBD1. Germline V gene data show CDR1 as SGHRS and CDR2 as YFSETQ. This CDR3 contains 15 residues. J gave up 9 bases and V 4 bases, and 9 bases lay outside the gene matches.

J is TRBJ2-7 and V is TRBV5-1; 9 bases line up with TRBD2. Germline CDR1 and CDR2: SGHRS and YFSETQ. J lost 0 bases, V lost 4 bases, and 5 bases had no gene match. This CDR3 comprises 15 residues. The CDR3 DNA reads as TGCGCCAGCAGCCCAACGACTAGCGGCTCCTACGAGCAGTACTTC. It encodes CASSPTTSGSYEQYF.

This chain links TRBV4-2 with TRBJ1-4; D remains ambiguous. Per the germline V gene, CDR1 is LGHNA and CDR2 is YNFKEQ. Trimming took 4 bases from V and 5 from J, leaving 8 bases between them. The CDR3 loop spans 13 amino acids. The CDR3 region has the DNA TGTGCCAGCAGCCGGGAGGAGAATGAAAAACTGTTTTTT. Amino acid sequence: CASSREENEKLFF.

The chain links TRBV12-3 or TRBV12-4 to TRBJ1-1; D is unresolved. The CDR3 has 12 residues. V shed 8 bases and J shed 6 bases, with 13 bases lying between them. The CDR3 loop is CASAYIGAEAFF. As DNA, the CDR3 is TGTGCCAGCGCTTACATTGGAGCTGAAGCTTTCTTT.

The V call is TRBV30, the J call TRBJ2-3; tentatively, D is TRBD1 or TRBD2 (5 bases each). V was clipped by 3 bases and J by 4 bases, with 17 bases between them. The CDR3 is 15 residues long. Germline-derived CDR1 and CDR2 are GTSNPN and SVGIG (reference sequence). The CDR3 sequence is CAWRRGGGYADTQYF. The CDR3 bases are TGTGCCTGGAGGAGGGGTGGTGGTTACGCAGATACGCAGTATTTT.

This clone was detected once. The gene calls are TRBV19 and TRBJ2-3, with 10 positions matching TRBD1. CDR1 and CDR2 from the germline V gene are LNHDA and SQIVND (reference sequence). V shed 4 bases and J 0 bases; nucleotides not matched to a gene: 4. The CDR3 contains 16 residues. The CDR3 loop reads CASSNRGQGSTDTQYF. In nucleotides, the CDR3 is TGTGCCAGTAGTAACCGGGGACAGGGGAGCACAGATACGCAGTATTTT.